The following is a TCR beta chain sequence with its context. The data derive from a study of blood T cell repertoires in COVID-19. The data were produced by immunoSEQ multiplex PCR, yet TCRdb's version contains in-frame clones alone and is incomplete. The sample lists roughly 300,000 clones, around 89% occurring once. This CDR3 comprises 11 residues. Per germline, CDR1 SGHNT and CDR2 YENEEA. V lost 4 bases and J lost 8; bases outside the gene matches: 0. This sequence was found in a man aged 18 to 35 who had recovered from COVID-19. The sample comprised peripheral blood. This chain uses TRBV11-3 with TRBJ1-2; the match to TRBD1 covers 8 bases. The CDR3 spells CASSSGGGYTF. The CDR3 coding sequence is TGTGCCAGCAGCTCAGGGGGCGGCTACACCTTC.